Below, one TCR beta chain is given with its context. This clone has more than one count but fewer than ten. The specificity of this receptor is unknown. No quality values exist for individual bases; no much larger clone is one base distant. The sample originates from a study of T cells in narcolepsy listed by TCRdb under 2018. Some background on the complete study: Patients with narcolepsy type 1 or type 2 (NT1, NT2) were enrolled in the study together with healthy control donors. Autoreactive T cells targeting hypocretin neuron self-antigens (hypocretin, TRIB2) were sought in narcolepsy patients, and TCR Vbeta sequencing was used to track clonotypes in blood and CSF. Overall results and qualifications from the work: Patients and controls had comparable numbers of sequenced blood memory CD4+ clonotypes, averaging about 37,000 and 33,000, respectively. According to the report, autoreactive clonotypes were detected serially in the blood of the same patients and of different patients, but not in healthy controls. HCRT-specific and TRIB2-specific autoreactive clonotypes were highlighted in plots that compared CD4+ T cell clonotypes in CSF versus blood from the same patient. Certain blood memory CD4+ repertoires from patients and controls had no sequences that matched autoreactive T cell clones.

From a lookup of the germline V gene, CDR1 and CDR2 are MNHEY and SVGAGI. A distance of 10 bases separates the germline ends of V and J, which lose 6 bases and 3 bases respectively. Its CDR3 holds 13 amino acids, cysteine through phenylalanine. This entry keeps only the CDR3 DNA: 39 bases, framed from base 1. Library generation was performed with the immunoSEQ multiplex PCR assay. TCRdb holds this immuneACCESS table with in-frame rearrangements only. Some clones are missing; in checked studies, unresolved V genes explain under half, and the rest has no known cause. In this sample the table shows approximately 31,000 clones, about 80% of which occur a single time. The ten largest account for around 1.3% of the sample. For TCR Vbeta sequencing, memory CD4+ T cells were sorted ex vivo from the peripheral blood of narcolepsy patients and healthy controls.

Recombination joined TRBV6-5 with TRBJ2-3; matching of 5 bases hints at TRBD1 as the D gene. This clonotype was sampled from a human donor with narcolepsy. The specimen sequenced was CD45RA- memory CD4+ T cells from PBMCs. What this sample's cell subset or site label stands for: memory T cells sorted ex vivo from peripheral blood. At the DNA level, the sequence is TGTGCCAGCAGCCCCAGGGATACAGATACGCAGTATTTT. Its coded protein is CASSPRDTDTQYF.